A selection of T cell receptor beta chains follows, all from one sample in a study of patients and donors after allogeneic stem cell transplantation. TCRdb reprocessed the RT-PCR reads via MiXCR and lists one record per CDR3 protein. The sample records fewer than 250,000 distinct CDR3 sequences, roughly 14% being singletons. Material: blood, either unsorted or a sorted T cell fraction (not recorded which). Receptors originate from a human donor who was either an allogeneic HSCT recipient or a stem cell or donor lymphocyte infusion donor (not recorded which). It is not recorded whose cells these are; they may come from a transplant donor. CDR3s include the opening cysteine and the closing phenylalanine or tryptophan. Fields, in order: J gene, V gene, D gene, clone size, CDR3 protein, CDR3 DNA. A D gene is named only where the DNA matches it firmly. Clone size is stated in some rows and not others, as once, few, many or a class when expanded.

TRBJ1-2 TRBV30 - few CAWSWGDYGYTF TGTGCCTGGAGTTGGGGGGACTATGGCTACACCTTC
TRBJ2-1 TRBV12-3/TRBV12-4 TRBD2 many CASQGGRSSYNEQFF TGTGCCAGCCAGGGCGGGAGGAGCTCCTACAATGAGCAGTTCTTC
TRBJ1-5 TRBV5-5 TRBD1 - CASSSTTLRQGINQPQHF TGTGCCAGCAGCTCGACGACCTTACGACAGGGTATCAATCAGCCCCAGCATTTT
TRBJ2-3 TRBV4-1 TRBD2 many CASSQDLVGTRADTQYF TGCGCCAGCAGCCAAGATTTGGTGGGGACTAGGGCAGATACGCAGTATTTT
TRBJ1-6 TRBV6-2/TRBV6-3 TRBD1 many CASSPNRGRNSPLHF TGTGCCAGCAGTCCAAACAGGGGGCGGAATTCACCCCTCCACTTT
TRBJ1-1 TRBV10-3 TRBD1 many CAIRTGGWDEAFF TGTGCCATCCGTACAGGGGGATGGGATGAAGCTTTCTTT
TRBJ2-7 TRBV4-3 - few CASSLQGYGNTYEQYF TGCGCCAGCAGCCTCCAAGGGTACGGGAACACGTACGAGCAGTACTTC
TRBJ2-3 TRBV20-1 TRBD1 many CSAKYEGQGTDTQYF TGCAGTGCTAAGTATGAGGGACAGGGGACAGATACGCAGTATTTT
TRBJ2-2 TRBV18 TRBD1 many CASSPPTGTGTGELFF TGTGCCAGCTCACCACCGACAGGGACCGGGACCGGGGAGCTGTTTTTT
TRBJ2-7 TRBV20-1 - - CSASKGSAYEQYF TGCAGTGCTAGCAAGGGATCTGCCTACGAGCAGTACTTC
TRBJ2-5 TRBV20-1 TRBD2 few CSAHTLAGGGQETQYF TGCAGTGCCCATACTCTAGCGGGGGGCGGCCAAGAGACCCAGTACTTC
TRBJ1-3 TRBV29-1 - few CSVEDPRRAWITISGNTIYF TGCAGCGTTGAAGACCCTCGCAGGGCCTGGATTACTATCTCTGGAAACACCATATATTTT
TRBJ2-1 TRBV24-1 TRBD2 many CATSDVGGLKFNEQFF TGTGCCACCAGTGATGTGGGGGGGTTGAAATTCAATGAGCAGTTCTTC
TRBJ2-5 TRBV7-9 TRBD1 - CASSNDRGETQYF TGTGCCAGCAGCAATGACAGGGGAGAGACCCAGTACTTC
TRBJ1-6 TRBV30 - - CAWSRSSYNSPLHF TGTGCCTGGAGTAGGAGCTCCTATAATTCACCCCTCCACTTT
TRBJ1-2 TRBV3-1 - few CASSQGYGSPAGYTF TGTGCCAGCAGCCAGGGCTATGGGTCCCCAGCGGGCTACACCTTC
TRBJ1-5 TRBV6-2/TRBV6-3 - many CASTRTVYSNQPQHF TGTGCCAGCACCAGGACTGTCTATAGCAATCAGCCCCAGCATTTT
TRBJ2-6 TRBV6-1 TRBD2 few CASSGTSGRAGANVLTF TGTGCCAGCAGTGGGACTAGCGGGAGAGCTGGGGCCAACGTCCTGACTTTC
TRBJ1-4 TRBV15 TRBD1 - CATSREQGGTNEKLFF TGTGCCACCAGCAGAGAGCAGGGGGGAACTAATGAAAAACTGTTTTTT
TRBJ2-1 TRBV11-2 TRBD1 - CASSLRTGTGVNNEQFF TGTGCCAGCAGCCTTCGGACCGGGACAGGGGTTAACAATGAGCAGTTCTTC
TRBJ1-3 TRBV3-1 - - CASSQRPVGTRGNTIYF TGTGCCAGCAGCCAACGTCCCGTAGGGACCCGTGGAAACACCATATATTTT
TRBJ2-1 TRBV18 TRBD2 - CASSPASGMYEQFF TGTGCCAGCTCACCGGCTAGCGGGATGTATGAGCAGTTCTTC
TRBJ2-1 TRBV27 TRBD1 few CASSLWDRIEQQFF TGTGCCAGCAGTTTATGGGACAGGATAGAACAGCAGTTCTTC
TRBJ1-5 TRBV5-1 - few CASALGGLNQPQHF TGCGCCAGCGCCCTTGGTGGTCTTAATCAGCCCCAGCATTTT
TRBJ2-5 TRBV5-1 - many CASRNLGSGTPYQETQYF TGCGCCAGCAGGAATTTGGGGAGCGGGACACCCTACCAAGAGACCCAGTACTTC
TRBJ2-6 TRBV15 - - CATSRHTASGANVLTF TGTGCCACCAGCAGACATACAGCCTCTGGGGCCAACGTCCTGACTTTC
TRBJ2-4 TRBV5-1 TRBD2 few CASSWTSGLSLGAKNIQYF TGCGCCAGCAGCTGGACTAGCGGGCTATCCCTGGGGGCCAAAAACATTCAGTACTTC
TRBJ2-5 TRBV5-1 - - CASSGLLRETQYF TGCGCCAGCAGCGGGCTTCTGAGGGAGACCCAGTACTTC
TRBJ1-5 TRBV20-1 - few CSAQGTVNQPQHF TGCAGTGCTCAAGGGACGGTTAATCAGCCCCAGCATTTT
TRBJ1-4 TRBV20-1 - - CSARQGTATNEKLFF TGCAGTGCTAGGCAGGGGACCGCAACTAATGAAAAACTGTTTTTT
TRBJ1-6 TRBV12-3/TRBV12-4 - few CASRDRQYSPLHF TGTGCCAGCAGGGACAGACAATATTCACCCCTCCACTTT
TRBJ1-1 TRBV19 - few CASSIGAWNTEAFF TGTGCCAGTAGTATAGGGGCTTGGAACACTGAAGCTTTCTTT
TRBJ2-7 TRBV29-1 - many CSAHGLYEQYF TGCAGCGCCCACGGACTCTACGAGCAGTACTTC
TRBJ2-5 TRBV4-1 - - CASSQDRGTYQETQYF TGCGCCAGCAGCCAAGATCGCGGGACTTACCAAGAGACCCAGTACTTC
TRBJ2-1 TRBV6-1 TRBD1 many CASRSGQGAVNEQFF TGTGCCAGCAGATCCGGTCAGGGGGCCGTCAATGAGCAGTTCTTC
TRBJ2-2 TRBV30 TRBD1 - CACDRVQPGELFF TGTGCCTGCGACAGGGTTCAACCCGGGGAGCTGTTTTTT
TRBJ2-6 TRBV12-3/TRBV12-4 - many CASTRGAGGTSGANVLTF TGTGCCAGCACCCGGGGGGCAGGGGGGACCTCTGGGGCCAACGTCCTGACTTTC
TRBJ2-1 TRBV19 TRBD2 - CASSSSAGGPYEQFF TGTGCCAGTAGTTCCTCAGCGGGAGGGCCGTATGAGCAGTTCTTC
TRBJ2-7 TRBV4-1 TRBD2 - CASSRTSGRAYEQYF TGCGCCAGCAGCCGGACTAGCGGGAGGGCCTACGAGCAGTACTTC
TRBJ2-4 TRBV5-1 - many CASSLAPGGAKNIQYF TGCGCCAGCAGCTTGGCCCCAGGCGGAGCCAAAAACATTCAGTACTTC
TRBJ1-3 TRBV4-2 - many CASSQDAGVLTGNTIYF TGTGCCAGCAGCCAAGATGCCGGGGTTCTAACTGGAAACACCATATATTTT
TRBJ2-4 TRBV10-3 TRBD1 few CAISDTGTGGKNIQYF TGTGCCATCAGTGATACCGGGACAGGGGGCAAAAACATTCAGTACTTC
TRBJ2-3 TRBV27 TRBD2 - CASMEWTSGVLGTQYF TGTGCCAGCATGGAATGGACTAGCGGGGTACTAGGTACGCAGTATTTT
TRBJ2-7 TRBV14 - - CASSQGPTYEQYF TGTGCCAGCAGCCAAGGCCCGACCTACGAGCAGTACTTC